The 30 T cell receptor beta chains below all came from one sample that was sequenced in a study of a mutant IDH1 vaccine in newly diagnosed glioma. Time point defined: week 11, during vaccination. With topical imiquimod, each dose of the vaccine consisted of 300 ug of mutant IDH1 20-mer peptide. Sequencing used immunoSEQ multiplex PCR; TCRdb keeps in-frame clones, though not all of them. Of approximately 61,000 clones in the sample, over 70% were seen once. For these TCRs, the target antigens are not known. This specimen consisted of PBMCs, obtained from a glioma patient whose treatment included an IDH1 peptide vaccine. The receptors here all came from a man over 45 with glioma.

The rearrangement joins TRBV15 to TRBJ2-7; 12 nucleotides agree with TRBD1. Germline assignment: CDR1 LNHNV and CDR2 YYDKDF (reference sequence). The CDR3 contains 14 residues. V shed 4 bases and J 6 bases; nucleotides not matched to a gene: 4. The CDR3 sequence is CATSTGTGGVEQYF. The CDR3 bases are TGTGCCACCAGCACCGGGACAGGGGGCGTCGAGCAGTACTTC.

V gene TRBV4-2 combines with J gene TRBJ2-7; D not certain. V was trimmed by 2 bases and J by 5 bases, leaving 22 bases between them. The CDR3 has 17 amino acids. Germline CDR1 and CDR2: LGHNA and YNFKEQ. Here the CDR3 reads CASSQWYRQPIKDEQYF. CDR3 nucleotide sequence: TGTGCCAGCAGCCAATGGTATCGGCAGCCCATCAAAGACGAGCAGTACTTC.

The chain uses TRBV19 and TRBJ2-1; D may be TRBD2 (5 bases). Per the germline V gene, CDR1 is LNHDA and CDR2 is SQIVND (reference sequence). The V end lost 6 bases, the J end lost 0 bases, and 15 bases lay between the germline ends. The CDR3 is made up of 16 amino acids. The CDR3 protein is CASSGGASFSYNEQFF. The CDR3, as DNA: TGTGCCAGTAGCGGAGGTGCAAGTTTCTCCTACAATGAGCAGTTCTTC.

The genes are TRBV18 and TRBJ1-5, with 9 bases that match TRBD1. The CDR3 totals 16 residues. V was clipped by 6 bases and J by 4 bases; unmatched bases: 10. CDR1 is KGHSH and CDR2 is LQKENI in the germline V gene. The CDR3 is CASSNRGTGSNQPQHF. In DNA form, the CDR3 reads TGTGCCAGCTCCAACCGGGGGACAGGGTCAAATCAGCCCCAGCATTTT.

The CDR3 is CASSPQGATYNEQFF. CDR3 sequence (DNA): TGTGCCAGCAGCCCACAGGGGGCAACATACAATGAGCAGTTCTTC. The chain couples TRBV7-9 to TRBJ2-1, with TRBD1 matching 9 bases. The germline V gene encodes CDR1 SEHNR and CDR2 FQNEAQ (reference sequence). CDR3 length equals 15 residues. J gave up 4 bases and V 5 bases, and 6 bases lay outside the gene matches.

The V gene is TRBV7-9, the J gene TRBJ2-7; 9 bases match TRBD1. Germline assignment: CDR1 SEHNR and CDR2 FQNEAQ (reference sequence). This CDR3 region has 14 residues. V trimming: 5 bases; J trimming: 5 bases; junction bases outside the gene matches: 7. CDR3 bases: TGTGCCAGCAGCAACCCGGGGACAGGGAACGAGCAGTACTTC. As protein: CASSNPGTGNEQYF.

J is TRBJ2-4 and V is TRBV5-1; no reliable D call. The CDR3 extends over 16 amino acids. Germline V gene lookup returns CDR1 SGHRS and CDR2 YFSETQ. V was trimmed by 0 bases and J by 0 bases, leaving 10 bases between them. Here the CDR3 reads CASSLGHLLAKNIQYF. CDR3 nucleotides: TGCGCCAGCAGCTTGGGACATCTACTAGCCAAAAACATTCAGTACTTC.

The chain links TRBV18 to TRBJ1-3; TRBD1 agrees at 8 bases. Trimming took 6 bases from V and 0 from J; bases not matched to a gene: 31. Germline lookup yields CDR1 KGHSH and CDR2 LQKENI. The length of the CDR3 is 24 residues. CDR3 sequence: CASSQRGRAGGQDEPNNSGNTIYF. DNA for the CDR3: TGTGCCAGCTCCCAACGAGGGCGGGCTGGGGGACAGGACGAACCGAACAACTCTGGAAACACCATATATTTT.

The chain carries TRBV7-2 and TRBJ2-3; a weak D match, TRBD2 (6 bases). V was trimmed by 3 bases and J by 4 bases, leaving 11 bases between them. Germline V gene data show CDR1 as SGHTA and CDR2 as FQGNSA. The CDR3 length is 14 residues. This CDR3 reads CASSLRGAADTQYF. For the CDR3, the DNA is TGTGCCAGCAGCTTGCGGGGCGCAGCAGATACGCAGTATTTT.

The genes are TRBV28 and TRBJ2-7; the match to TRBD2 covers 10 bases. There are 16 residues in the CDR3. Germline V gives CDR1 MDHEN, CDR2 SYDVKM. V gave up 11 bases and J gave up 5 bases; unmatched junction bases: 18. CDR3 amino acids: CAGAPASGRSADEQYF. The CDR3 DNA reads TGTGCCGGCGCCCCCGCTAGCGGGAGATCCGCGGACGAGCAGTACTTC. The full variable domain, rest sourced from reference TRBV28 and TRBJ2-7, is DVKVTQSSRYLVKRTGEKVFLECVQDMDHENMFWYRQDPGLGLRLIYFSYDVKMKEKGDIPEGYSVSREKKERFSLILESASTNQTSMYLCAGAPASGRSADEQYFGPGTRLTVT.

This clone appeared a few times. The chain recombines TRBV10-3 with TRBJ1-4; the D is unclear. This CDR3 is built from 15 residues. CDR1 is ENHRY and CDR2 is SYGVKD in the germline V gene. Trimming took off 0 bases at V and 4 bases at J, with 9 bases between the two ends. The CDR3 is CAISESLQLNEKLFF. For the CDR3, the DNA is TGTGCCATCAGTGAGTCCTTACAGCTTAATGAAAAACTGTTTTTT.

The chain carries TRBV7-9 and TRBJ1-5; unclear D gene. Germline CDR1 SEHNR, CDR2 FQNEAQ (reference sequence). CDR3 size: 13 residues. V lost 8 bases to trimming and J lost 9 bases, with 17 bases between them. CDR3 DNA: TGTGCCAGCTCGGACGGCCATCAACGGCCCCAGCATTTT. It specifies CASSDGHQRPQHF.

This rearrangement joins TRBV14 to TRBJ1-5; maybe TRBD1 (6 bases). The V and J ends lost 5 bases and 6 bases respectively, with 11 bases between them. The V gene's germline CDR1 is SGHDN and CDR2 FVKESK. There are 13 residues in the CDR3. CDR3 protein: CASSAIQGQPQHF. DNA of the CDR3: TGTGCCAGCAGCGCCATACAGGGTCAGCCCCAGCATTTT.

The chain couples TRBV6-5 to TRBJ2-2; 12 bases are shared with TRBD1. Germline assignment: CDR1 MNHEY and CDR2 SVGAGI. V was clipped by 6 bases and J by 3 bases; unmatched bases: 2. This CDR3 contains 15 residues. CDR3 in DNA: TGTGCCAGCAGGGGACAGGGGGCCGACACCGGGGAGCTGTTTTTT. It yields the protein CASRGQGADTGELFF.

The J gene is TRBJ1-2, the V gene TRBV20-1; D ambiguous. Germline CDR1 reads DFQATT; CDR2 reads SNEGSKA (reference sequence). This CDR3 spans 11 amino acids. Trimming left V 5 bases short and J 5 bases short, with 9 bases between. This CDR3 is CSALTGYGYTF. The CDR3, as DNA: TGCAGTGCTCTCACCGGTTATGGCTACACCTTC.

The table lists this clone with a count of one. The genes are TRBV10-2 and TRBJ2-7, with 7 positions matching TRBD1. The CDR3 totals 14 residues. V lost 3 bases to trimming and J lost 0 bases; unmatched junction nucleotides: 2. Per germline, CDR1 WSHSY and CDR2 SAAADI. CDR3 loop: CASSDEGASYEQYF. CDR3 nucleotides: TGCGCCAGCAGTGATGAGGGGGCCTCCTACGAGCAGTACTTC.

The J gene is TRBJ2-7, the V gene TRBV5-5, with D perhaps matching TRBD1 or TRBD2 (7 bases each). Germline values: CDR1 SGHKS, CDR2 YYEKEE (reference sequence). This CDR3 has 14 residues. Trimming removed 4 bases at V and 2 bases at J, with 13 bases between. The CDR3 spells CASSIGGTAYEQYF. CDR3 nucleotides: TGTGCCAGCAGCATCGGGGGGACAGCCTACGAGCAGTACTTC.

In its sample, this clone was seen once. This chain joins TRBV7-3 and TRBJ2-1, with TRBD2 matching over 11 bases. CDR3 length: 17 amino acids. V lost 3 bases and J lost 7; bases outside the gene matches: 11. Germline V gene sequence: CDR1 SGHTA, CDR2 FQGTGA. The DNA for the CDR3 is TGTGCCAGCAGCTTCCTTCCTAGCGGGGGGAGGGGGAATGAGCAGTTCTTC. Its translation: CASSFLPSGGRGNEQFF.

This clone has a handful of counts. J is TRBJ1-5 and V is TRBV6-1, with D possibly matching TRBD1 (5 bases). Germline V gives CDR1 MNHNS, CDR2 SASEGT. CDR3 size: 13 residues. V was trimmed by 10 bases and J by 0 bases, leaving 10 bases between them. Here the CDR3 DNA reads TGTGCCACCGGGGCTTATAGCAATCAGCCCCAGCATTTT. This gives the protein CATGAYSNQPQHF.

The chain employs TRBV6-5 and TRBJ2-1; 9 bases are shared with TRBD2. The CDR3 consists of 13 residues. The V segment lost 4 bases and the J segment 9 bases; nucleotides outside the gene matches: 4. Germline CDR1 MNHEY, CDR2 SVGAGI. CDR3 nucleotide sequence: TGTGCCAGCAGTTTAGCGGGGGACCTTGAGCAGTTCTTC. Its protein product is CASSLAGDLEQFF.

This clone has a handful of counts. The DNA for the CDR3 is TGTGCCAGCATTGACACAGGGGGCGCAAATTTGTATGCTAATGAAAAACTGTTTTTT. Its protein is CASIDTGGANLYANEKLFF. The V and J genes are TRBV6-1 and TRBJ1-4, with 9 bases fitting TRBD1. Trimming took 7 bases from V and 3 from J; bases not matched to a gene: 18. CDR1 MNHNS and CDR2 SASEGT come from the germline V gene. This CDR3 is 19 amino acids long.

This clone was picked up a small number of times. The V and J genes are TRBV29-1 and TRBJ2-7; 7 bases map to TRBD1. The J segment lost 4 bases and the V segment lost 0 bases, leaving 6 bases of the junction unmatched. From germline, CDR1 is SQVTM and CDR2 ANQGSEA. CDR3 length: 14 residues. This CDR3 is CSVEDPGQNYEQYF. CDR3 in DNA: TGCAGCGTTGAAGACCCGGGACAGAATTACGAGCAGTACTTC.

V usage is TRBV5-4 and J usage is TRBJ2-1, with 8 bases fitting TRBD2. V shed 2 bases, J shed 9 bases, and the junction held 7 bases outside the gene matches. Germline V gene lookup returns CDR1 SGHNT and CDR2 YYREEE (reference sequence). The CDR3 loop spans 14 amino acids. The CDR3, as DNA: TGTGCCAGCAGCTTTCCAGCGGGAGCGGGTGAGCAGTTCTTC. This gives the protein CASSFPAGAGEQFF.

The chain carries TRBV6-4 and TRBJ2-1; 8 nucleotides match TRBD2. J gave up 10 bases and V 3 bases, and 8 bases lay outside the gene matches. This CDR3 has 14 residues. The germline V gene encodes CDR1 MRHNA and CDR2 SNTAGT. The CDR3 DNA sequence: TGTGCCAGCAGTGATTCGACTAGCGTAGGGGAGCAGTTCTTC. It specifies CASSDSTSVGEQFF.

J is TRBJ2-1 and V is TRBV6-4; 9 positions agree with TRBD2. Germline lookup yields CDR1 MRHNA and CDR2 SNTAGT. V dropped 7 bases and J dropped 9; count of bases not matched to a gene: 16. The CDR3 has 16 residues. In DNA form, the CDR3 reads TGTGCCAGCACCGGAGTAGCGGGAGCCCCCCTGGGTGAGCAGTTCTTC. Translated, it gives CASTGVAGAPLGEQFF.

This CDR3 reads CASSLDTNTDTQYF. The CDR3 DNA reads TGCGCCAGCAGCCTGGACACAAACACAGATACGCAGTATTTT. The chain employs TRBV4-1 and TRBJ2-3; possible D gene TRBD1, 5 bases. Trimming left V 4 bases short and J 2 bases short, with 10 bases between. Germline CDR1 is MGHRA and CDR2 is YSYEKL. The CDR3 covers 14 residues.

This clone was seen a handful of times. The rearrangement uses TRBV7-9 and TRBJ1-5; TRBD1 is a possible D gene (6 bases). This CDR3 contains 17 residues. Trimming removed 1 base from V and 4 bases from J, with 17 bases in between. Germline V gene data show CDR1 as SEHNR and CDR2 as FQNEAQ (reference sequence). CDR3 residues: CASSLGGEAGVNQPQHF. The CDR3 DNA reads as TGTGCCAGCAGCTTAGGGGGGGAGGCAGGGGTAAATCAGCCCCAGCATTTT.

The chain combines TRBV4-1 with TRBJ2-1; no clear D. The germline V gene has CDR1 MGHRA and CDR2 YSYEKL. The CDR3 totals 14 residues. V lost 5 bases and J lost 0, with 8 bases in between. The CDR3 region has the DNA TGCGCCAGCAGCAACGGTGGCTCCTACAATGAGCAGTTCTTC. It encodes CASSNGGSYNEQFF.

This sequence joins TRBV4-1 and TRBJ2-1; TRBD2 matches 8 bases. V trimming: 3 bases; J trimming: 4 bases; junction bases outside the gene matches: 8. Per germline, CDR1 MGHRA and CDR2 YSYEKL. The CDR3 spans 16 residues. CDR3 DNA: TGCGCCAGCAGCCATACCGGGGGGGGGACTTACAATGAGCAGTTCTTC. It yields the protein CASSHTGGGTYNEQFF.

The chain combines TRBV30 with TRBJ1-5; no definite D call. CDR3 length equals 13 residues. Trimming took off 0 bases at V and 7 bases at J, with 10 bases between the two ends. The germline gives CDR1 GTSNPN, CDR2 SVGIG (reference sequence). CDR3: CAWSVRGYQPQHF. CDR3 in DNA: TGTGCCTGGAGTGTACGGGGATACCAGCCCCAGCATTTT.